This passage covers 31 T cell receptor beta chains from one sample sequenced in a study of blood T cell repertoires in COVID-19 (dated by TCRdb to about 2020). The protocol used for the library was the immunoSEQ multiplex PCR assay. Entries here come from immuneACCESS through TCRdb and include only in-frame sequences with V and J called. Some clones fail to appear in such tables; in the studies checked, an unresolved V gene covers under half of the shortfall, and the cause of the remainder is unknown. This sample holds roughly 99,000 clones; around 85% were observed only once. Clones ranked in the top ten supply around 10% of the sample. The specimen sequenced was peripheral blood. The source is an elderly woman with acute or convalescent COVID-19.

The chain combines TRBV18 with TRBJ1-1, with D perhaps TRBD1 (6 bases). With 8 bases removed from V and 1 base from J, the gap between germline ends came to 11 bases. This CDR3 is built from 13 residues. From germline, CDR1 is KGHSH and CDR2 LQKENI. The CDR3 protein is CASTGGGNTEAFF. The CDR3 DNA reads TGTGCCAGCACGGGAGGGGGGAACACTGAAGCTTTCTTT.

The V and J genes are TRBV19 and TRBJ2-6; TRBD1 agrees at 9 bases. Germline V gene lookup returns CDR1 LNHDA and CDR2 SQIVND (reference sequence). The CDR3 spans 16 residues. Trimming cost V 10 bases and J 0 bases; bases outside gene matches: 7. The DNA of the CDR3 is TGTGCCACCACACAGGGGGCTAGCTCTGGGGCCAACGTCCTGACTTTC. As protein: CATTQGASSGANVLTF.

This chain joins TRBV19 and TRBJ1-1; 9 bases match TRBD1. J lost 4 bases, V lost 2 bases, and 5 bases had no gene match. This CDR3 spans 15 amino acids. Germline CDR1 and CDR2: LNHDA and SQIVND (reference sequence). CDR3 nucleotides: TGTGCCAGTAGTATATGGGGACAGGGAGTCACTGAAGCTTTCTTT. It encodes CASSIWGQGVTEAFF.

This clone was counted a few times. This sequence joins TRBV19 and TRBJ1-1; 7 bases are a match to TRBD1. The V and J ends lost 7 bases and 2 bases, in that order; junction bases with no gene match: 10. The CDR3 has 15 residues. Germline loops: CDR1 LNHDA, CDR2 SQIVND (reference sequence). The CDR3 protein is CASTAQGLLNTEAFF. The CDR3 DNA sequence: TGTGCCAGTACGGCACAGGGGTTACTTAACACTGAAGCTTTCTTT.

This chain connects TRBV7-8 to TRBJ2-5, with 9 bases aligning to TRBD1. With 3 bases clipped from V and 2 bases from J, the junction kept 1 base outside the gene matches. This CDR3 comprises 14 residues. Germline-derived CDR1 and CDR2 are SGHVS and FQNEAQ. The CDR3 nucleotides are TGTGCCAGCAGCTTGGGGACAGGGCAAGAGACCCAGTACTTC. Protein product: CASSLGTGQETQYF.

The CDR3 region is CASSSQGPGELFF. As DNA, the CDR3 is TGTGCCAGCAGTTCCCAGGGTCCCGGGGAGCTGTTTTTT. The gene calls are TRBV12-3 or TRBV12-4 and TRBJ2-2; TRBD1 might be the D (5 bases). The CDR3 extends over 13 amino acids. The ends were cut back, 4 bases at V and 6 bases at J, with 9 bases in the middle.

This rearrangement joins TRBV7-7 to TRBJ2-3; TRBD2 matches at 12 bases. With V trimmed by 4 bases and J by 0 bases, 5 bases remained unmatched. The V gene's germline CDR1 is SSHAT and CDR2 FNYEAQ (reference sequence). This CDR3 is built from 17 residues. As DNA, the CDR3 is TGTGCCAGCAGCTCTAGCGGGGGGGCCTTGAGCACAGATACGCAGTATTTT. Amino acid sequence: CASSSSGGALSTDTQYF. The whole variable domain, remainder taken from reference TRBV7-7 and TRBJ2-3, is GAGVSQSPRYKVTKRGQDVTLRCDPISSHATLYWYQQALGQGPEFLTYFNYEAQPDKSGLPSDRFSAERPEGSISTLTIQRTEQRDSAMYRCASSSSGGALSTDTQYFGPGTRLTVL.

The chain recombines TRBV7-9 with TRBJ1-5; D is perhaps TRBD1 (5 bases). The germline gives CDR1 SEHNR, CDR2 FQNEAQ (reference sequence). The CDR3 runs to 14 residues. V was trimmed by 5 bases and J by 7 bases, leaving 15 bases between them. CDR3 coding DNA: TGTGCCAGCAGCCCTTCGGGGGGAAACCAGCCCCAGCATTTT. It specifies CASSPSGGNQPQHF.

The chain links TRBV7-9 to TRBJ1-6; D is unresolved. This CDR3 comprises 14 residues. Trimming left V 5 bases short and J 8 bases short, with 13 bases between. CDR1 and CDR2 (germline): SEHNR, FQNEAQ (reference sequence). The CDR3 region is CASSPDEDHSPLHF. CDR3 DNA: TGTGCCAGCAGCCCCGACGAGGATCATTCACCCCTCCACTTT.

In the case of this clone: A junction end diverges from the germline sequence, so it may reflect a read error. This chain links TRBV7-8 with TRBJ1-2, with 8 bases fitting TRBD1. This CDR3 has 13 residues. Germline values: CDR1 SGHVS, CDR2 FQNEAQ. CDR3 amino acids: CASSLGQGILFFF. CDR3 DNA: TGTGCCAGCAGCTTAGGACAGGGGATTCTTTTTTTCTTC.

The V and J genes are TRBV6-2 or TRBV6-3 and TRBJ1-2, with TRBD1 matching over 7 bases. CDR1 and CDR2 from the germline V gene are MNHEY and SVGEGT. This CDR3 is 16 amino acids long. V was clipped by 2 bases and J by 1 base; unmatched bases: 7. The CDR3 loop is CASSYPSGQINYGYTF. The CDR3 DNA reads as TGTGCCAGCAGTTACCCGTCGGGACAGATTAACTATGGCTACACCTTC.

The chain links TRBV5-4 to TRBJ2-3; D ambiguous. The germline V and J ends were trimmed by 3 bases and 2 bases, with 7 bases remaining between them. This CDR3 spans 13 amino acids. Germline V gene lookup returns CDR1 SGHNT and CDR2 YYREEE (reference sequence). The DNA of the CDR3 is TGTGCCAGCAGCTCACAAAACACAGATACGCAGTATTTT. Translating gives CASSSQNTDTQYF.

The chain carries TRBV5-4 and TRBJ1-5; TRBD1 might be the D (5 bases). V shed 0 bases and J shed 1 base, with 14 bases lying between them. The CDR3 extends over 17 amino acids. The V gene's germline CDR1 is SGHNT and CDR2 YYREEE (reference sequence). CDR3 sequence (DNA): TGTGCCAGCAGCTTGGGTGGGGCTGACAGCAGCAATCAGCCCCAGCATTTT. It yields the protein CASSLGGADSSNQPQHF. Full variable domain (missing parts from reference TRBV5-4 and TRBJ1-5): ETGVTQSPTHLIKTRGQQVTLRCSSQSGHNTVSWYQQALGQGPQFIFQYYREEENGRGNFPPRFSGLQFPNYSSELNVNALELDDSALYLCASSLGGADSSNQPQHFGDGTRLSIL.

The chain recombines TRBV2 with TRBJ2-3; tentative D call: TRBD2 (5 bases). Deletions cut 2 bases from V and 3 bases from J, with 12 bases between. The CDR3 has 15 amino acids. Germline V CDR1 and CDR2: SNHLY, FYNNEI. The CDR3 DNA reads TGTGCCAGCAGTGAACCAGCTACTAGAACAGATACGCAGTATTTT. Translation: CASSEPATRTDTQYF.

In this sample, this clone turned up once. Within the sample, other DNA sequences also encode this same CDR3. The CDR3 protein is CASSTGQGGQPQHF. CDR3 DNA sequence: TGTGCCAGTAGTACCGGACAGGGCGGTCAGCCCCAGCATTTT. The genes are TRBV19 and TRBJ1-5; 8 bases line up with TRBD1. CDR1 and CDR2 from the germline V gene are LNHDA and SQIVND (reference sequence). After removal of 4 bases from V and 6 bases from J, the junction contained 5 bases not matched to a gene. This CDR3 has 14 amino acids.

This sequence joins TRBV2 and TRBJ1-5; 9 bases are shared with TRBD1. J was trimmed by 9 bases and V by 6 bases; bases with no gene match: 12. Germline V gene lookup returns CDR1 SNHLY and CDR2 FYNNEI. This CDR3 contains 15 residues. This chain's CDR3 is CASRPSGTGNSPQHF. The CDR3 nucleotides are TGTGCCAGCAGGCCCTCCGGGACAGGGAACTCGCCCCAGCATTTT.

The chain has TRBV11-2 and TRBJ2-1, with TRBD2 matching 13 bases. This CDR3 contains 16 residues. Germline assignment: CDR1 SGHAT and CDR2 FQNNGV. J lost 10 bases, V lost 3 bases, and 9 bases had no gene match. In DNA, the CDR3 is TGTGCCAGCAGCTTCCACACTAGCGGGGGGGCCAAAGAGCAGTTCTTC. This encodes CASSFHTSGGAKEQFF.

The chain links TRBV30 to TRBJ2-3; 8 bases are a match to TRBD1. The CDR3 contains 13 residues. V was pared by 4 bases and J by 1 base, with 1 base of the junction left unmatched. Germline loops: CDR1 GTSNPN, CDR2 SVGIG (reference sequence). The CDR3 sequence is CAWKTGGTDTQYF. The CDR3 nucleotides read TGTGCCTGGAAGACAGGGGGCACAGATACGCAGTATTTT.

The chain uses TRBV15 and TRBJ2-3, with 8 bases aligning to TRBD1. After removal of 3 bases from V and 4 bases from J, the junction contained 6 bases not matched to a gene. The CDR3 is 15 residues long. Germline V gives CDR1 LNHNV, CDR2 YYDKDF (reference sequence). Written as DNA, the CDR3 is TGTGCCACCAGCAGTGGCTCAGGGGGCCCAGATACGCAGTATTTT. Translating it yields CATSSGSGGPDTQYF.

This CDR3 is CASRMTGGSAGYTF. CDR3 coding DNA: TGTGCCAGCAGAATGACAGGGGGCTCTGCTGGCTACACCTTC. The chain has TRBV2 and TRBJ1-2; 10 positions agree with TRBD1. The CDR3 consists of 14 residues. The V segment lost 6 bases and the J segment 7 bases; nucleotides outside the gene matches: 8. Germline assignment: CDR1 SNHLY and CDR2 FYNNEI.

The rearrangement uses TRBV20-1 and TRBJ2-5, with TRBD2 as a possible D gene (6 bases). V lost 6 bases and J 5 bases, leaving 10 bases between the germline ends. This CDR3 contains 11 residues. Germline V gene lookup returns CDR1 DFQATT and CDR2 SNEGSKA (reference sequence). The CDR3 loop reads CSAQRGETQYF. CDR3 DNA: TGCAGTGCCCAACGGGGGGAGACCCAGTACTTC.

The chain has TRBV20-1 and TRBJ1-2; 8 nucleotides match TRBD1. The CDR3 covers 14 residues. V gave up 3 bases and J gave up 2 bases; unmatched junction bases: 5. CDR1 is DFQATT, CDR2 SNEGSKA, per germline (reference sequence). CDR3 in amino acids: CSASGQGANYGYTF. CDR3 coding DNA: TGCAGTGCTAGTGGGCAGGGGGCGAACTATGGCTACACCTTC.

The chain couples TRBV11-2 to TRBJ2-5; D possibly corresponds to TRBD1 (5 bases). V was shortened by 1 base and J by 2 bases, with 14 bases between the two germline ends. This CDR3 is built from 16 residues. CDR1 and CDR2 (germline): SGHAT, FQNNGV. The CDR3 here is CASSLVSRGLQETQYF. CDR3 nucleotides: TGTGCCAGCAGCTTAGTATCTAGGGGTCTACAAGAGACCCAGTACTTC.

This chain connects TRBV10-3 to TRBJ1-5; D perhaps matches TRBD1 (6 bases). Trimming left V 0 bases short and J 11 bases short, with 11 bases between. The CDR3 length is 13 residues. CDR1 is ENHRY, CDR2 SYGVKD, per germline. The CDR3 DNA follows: TGTGCCATCAGTGAGTCCCCTGAGGGGGCCCAGCATTTT. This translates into CAISESPEGAQHF.

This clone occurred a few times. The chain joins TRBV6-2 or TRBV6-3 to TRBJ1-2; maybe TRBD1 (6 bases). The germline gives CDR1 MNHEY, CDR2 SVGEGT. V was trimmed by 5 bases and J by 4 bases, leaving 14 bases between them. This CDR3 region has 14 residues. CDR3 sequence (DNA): TGTGCCAGCAGTAACCAGGGGCGTCTCTATGGCTACACCTTC. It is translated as CASSNQGRLYGYTF.

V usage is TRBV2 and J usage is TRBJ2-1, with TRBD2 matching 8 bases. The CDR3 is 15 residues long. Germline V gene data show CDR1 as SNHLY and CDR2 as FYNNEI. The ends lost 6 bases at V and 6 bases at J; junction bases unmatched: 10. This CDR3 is CASSPSGGALNEQFF. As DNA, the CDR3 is TGTGCCAGCAGCCCCTCGGGGGGGGCTCTCAATGAGCAGTTCTTC.

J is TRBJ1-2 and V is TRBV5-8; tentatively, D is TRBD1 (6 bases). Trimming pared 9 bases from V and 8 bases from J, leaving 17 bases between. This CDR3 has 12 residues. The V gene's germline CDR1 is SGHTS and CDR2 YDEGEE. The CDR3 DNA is TGTGCCACCCAAAGGGGGGGGTACGGCTACACCTTC. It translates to CATQRGGYGYTF.

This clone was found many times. Here the CDR3 DNA reads TGTGCCAGCAGCCTCTTTCAGGGGGGCGAGCAGTACGTC. Encoded protein: CASSLFQGGEQYV. The V call is TRBV7-2, the J call TRBJ2-7; a weak D match, TRBD1 (7 bases). V was trimmed by 5 bases and J by 6 bases, leaving 14 bases between them. The CDR3 covers 13 residues. Germline loops: CDR1 SGHTA, CDR2 FQGNSA.

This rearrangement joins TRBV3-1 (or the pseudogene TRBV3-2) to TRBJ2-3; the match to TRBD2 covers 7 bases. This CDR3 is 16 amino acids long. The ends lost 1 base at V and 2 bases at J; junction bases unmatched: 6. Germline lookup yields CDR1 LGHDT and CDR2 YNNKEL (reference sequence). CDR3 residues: CASSQVAGDYTDTQYF. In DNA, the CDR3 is TGTGCCAGCAGCCAAGTGGCGGGGGATTACACAGATACGCAGTATTTT.

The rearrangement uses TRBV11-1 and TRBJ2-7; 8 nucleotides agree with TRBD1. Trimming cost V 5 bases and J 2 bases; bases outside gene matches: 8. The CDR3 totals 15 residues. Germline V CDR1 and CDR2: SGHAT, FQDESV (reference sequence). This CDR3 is CASSHPGQATYEQYF. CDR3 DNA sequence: TGTGCCAGCAGCCACCCGGGACAGGCTACCTACGAGCAGTACTTC.

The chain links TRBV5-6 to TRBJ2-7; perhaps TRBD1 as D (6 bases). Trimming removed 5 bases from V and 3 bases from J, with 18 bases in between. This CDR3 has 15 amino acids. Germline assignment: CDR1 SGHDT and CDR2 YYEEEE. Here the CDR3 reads CASRIQGSYLYEQYF. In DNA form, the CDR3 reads TGTGCCAGCAGAATACAGGGATCCTATCTCTACGAGCAGTACTTC.